This T cell receptor beta chain stems from a study of shared clonotypes between healthy human individuals. Clones were read by immunoSEQ multiplex PCR, and TCRdb kept only the in-frame ones, dropping some. The table records about 510,000 clones, about 96% of them present only once. Germline CDR1 reads MNHNS; CDR2 reads SASEGT. Trimming took off 5 bases at V and 2 bases at J, with 10 bases between the two ends. The CDR3 has 13 residues. This chain uses TRBV6-1 with TRBJ2-7; the D gene could be TRBD1 or TRBD2 (5 bases each). The sample comprised naive CD4+ T cells sorted from blood. Subset given: CD45RA+ positively selected. The clonotype comes from a woman under 40 in good health. The CDR3 nucleotides are TGTGCCAGCAGTTGGGACCAAACCTACGAGCAGTACTTC. It encodes CASSWDQTYEQYF.